These T cell receptor beta chains were read from a single sample in a study of glioma-infiltrating T cells after dendritic cell vaccination. Sequencing was performed with immunoSEQ multiplex PCR; in TCRdb, only in-frame clones are kept and a portion is missing. Here the sample spans around 87,000 clones, about four fifths being singletons. The sequencing used blood, collected after dendritic cell vaccination. The receptor source for this set is a human donor with glioblastoma. The CDR3 runs from the conserved cysteine through the conserved F or W. A D gene is named only where the DNA matches it firmly. Clone size is shown for a subset of rows, as once, few, many or a class of expanded clone.

d_gene,abundance,v_gene,j_gene,CDR3nt,CDR3aa
TRBD1,NA,TRBV30,TRBJ1-2,TGTGCCTGGGGTACAGGGGCCCCAGAGGGCTACACCTTC,CAWGTGAPEGYTF
TRBD1,NA,TRBV4-2,TRBJ1-5,TGTGCCAGCAGCACGGGACAGGGGGCCCCCCAGCCCCAGCATTTT,CASSTGQGAPQPQHF
NA,NA,TRBV7-2,TRBJ2-7,TGTGCCAGCAGCTTGGCGCAGGTGAGCTCCTACGAGCAGTACTTC,CASSLAQVSSYEQYF
NA,NA,TRBV2,TRBJ1-2,TGTGCCAGCAGTGAGATTTCAGGGGCTGGCTATGGTTACACCTTC,CASSEISGAGYGYTF
NA,NA,TRBV2,TRBJ1-3,TGTGCCAGCGTTTTTCCTCAGGGGATCTCTGGAAACACCATATATTTT,CASVFPQGISGNTIYF
NA,NA,TRBV15,TRBJ1-5,TGTGCCACCAGTAACGGGGGGGTTCAGCCCCAGCATTTT,CATSNGGVQPQHF
TRBD1,NA,TRBV6-5,TRBJ2-1,TGTGCCAGCAGTTTCCGGACAGGGGGCTACAATGAGCAGTTCTTC,CASSFRTGGYNEQFF
NA,NA,TRBV29-1,TRBJ1-4,TGCAGCGCCGGGGATTCCTCTAATGAAAAACTGTTTTTT,CSAGDSSNEKLFF
NA,NA,TRBV6-5,TRBJ2-1,TGTGCCAGCAGTTTCAGGGGATACAATGAGCAGTTCTTC,CASSFRGYNEQFF
NA,NA,TRBV29-1,TRBJ2-5,TGCAGCGTTGAAGATCAAAGGGGGACGGAGACCCAGTACTTC,CSVEDQRGTETQYF
TRBD1,NA,TRBV6-5,TRBJ1-1,TGTGCCAGCAGCAAGGACAGGGTCATTGGCACTGAAGCTTTCTTT,CASSKDRVIGTEAFF
TRBD2,NA,TRBV7-3,TRBJ2-1,TGTGCCAGCAGCGTAGGGACTAGCGGAACCTACAATGAGCAGTTCTTC,CASSVGTSGTYNEQFF
TRBD1,once,TRBV5-1,TRBJ2-3,TGCGCCAGCAGCTTGGAATATCCGGGACAGGGGACAGATACGCAGTATTTT,CASSLEYPGQGTDTQYF
NA,NA,TRBV7-6,TRBJ2-6,TGTGCCAGCAGCCCCCGCGGCTCTGGGGCCAACGTCCTGACTTTC,CASSPRGSGANVLTF
NA,NA,TRBV19,TRBJ1-1,TGTGCCAGTAGTATAAACAGGAACACTGAAGCTTTCTTT,CASSINRNTEAFF
NA,NA,TRBV7-9,TRBJ2-2,TGTGCCAGCATTAGTGGGAACACCGGGGAGCTGTTTTTT,CASISGNTGELFF
NA,NA,TRBV7-9,TRBJ1-1,TGTGCCAGCAGCGGGGACATATGGGGGACTGAAGCTTTCTTT,CASSGDIWGTEAFF
TRBD2,NA,TRBV27,TRBJ2-7,TGTGCCAGCAGCACTATAGCGGGGGGGAGCTCCTACGAGCAGTACTTC,CASSTIAGGSSYEQYF
NA,NA,TRBV6-4,TRBJ1-1,TGTGCCAGCAGTGACCTGGGGAGGATATGGACTGAAGCTTTCTTT,CASSDLGRIWTEAFF
TRBD1,NA,TRBV30,TRBJ1-2,TGTGCCTGGAGCCCTGACAGGGGGTTCGGCTATGGCTACACCTTC,CAWSPDRGFGYGYTF
NA,NA,TRBV30,TRBJ2-7,TGTGCCTGGAGCCATCGGGCCTACGAGCAGTACTTC,CAWSHRAYEQYF
NA,NA,TRBV5-1,TRBJ2-5,TGCGCCAGCAGCTTATTAGACAGTCGGGAGACCCAGTACTTC,CASSLLDSRETQYF
NA,NA,TRBV6-1,TRBJ1-2,TGTGCCAGCCGAGGCTGGGGGCCTAGTGGCTACACCTTC,CASRGWGPSGYTF
NA,NA,TRBV5-4,TRBJ1-6,TGTGCCAGCAGCTATCGGGAGTCCAATTCACCCCTCCACTTT,CASSYRESNSPLHF
TRBD1,once,TRBV6-5,TRBJ1-6,TGTGCCAGCAAGGGGGCATATAATTCACCCCTCCACTTT,CASKGAYNSPLHF
NA,NA,TRBV6-1,TRBJ1-1,TGTGCCAGCAGTGATCTCAGGGGGAACACTGAAGCTTTCTTT,CASSDLRGNTEAFF
TRBD1,NA,TRBV9,TRBJ2-3,TGTGCCAGCAGCGTGGACAGGGTGAATACGCAGTATTTT,CASSVDRVNTQYF
TRBD2,NA,TRBV7-3,TRBJ2-1,TGTGCCAGCAGCTTAAAGCCCCCCCGGGGGGGCCACAATGAGCAGTTCTTC,CASSLKPPRGGHNEQFF
NA,few,TRBV6-5,TRBJ2-3,TGTGCCAGCAGTTACGCGCTGCAAAGCACAGATACGCAGTATTTT,CASSYALQSTDTQYF
TRBD2,NA,TRBV25-1,TRBJ2-3,TGTGCCAGCAGTACCCCTAGCGGGGGGGCCTGGGATACGCAGTATTTT,CASSTPSGGAWDTQYF
TRBD2,NA,TRBV15,TRBJ2-3,TGTGCCACCAGCAGAGAATACAGCGGGGGGCGGAATACGCAGTATTTT,CATSREYSGGRNTQYF
NA,NA,TRBV5-4,TRBJ1-5,TGTGCCAGCAGCTTGGAAGGAGGGAGGGGCAATCAGCCCCAGCATTTT,CASSLEGGRGNQPQHF
TRBD2,NA,TRBV4-2,TRBJ2-3,TGTGCCAGCAGCCAAGGCGGGGGTCCCACAGATACGCAGTATTTT,CASSQGGGPTDTQYF
NA,NA,TRBV15,TRBJ1-5,TGTGCCACCAGCAGGGGCGTCGATTCCAATAGCAATCAGCCCCAGCATTTT,CATSRGVDSNSNQPQHF
NA,NA,TRBV4-2,TRBJ2-5,TGTGCCAGCAGCCAGGGCTACGGCCAGATGGGGACCCAGTACTTC,CASSQGYGQMGTQYF
TRBD1,NA,TRBV6-1,TRBJ1-4,TGTGCCAGCAGTGAAATTATCGCAACAGGGGGGGGCGAAAAACTGTTTTTT,CASSEIIATGGGEKLFF
TRBD1,NA,TRBV19,TRBJ2-7,TGTGCCAGTAGTCCGGACAGGGGTACGGTCGAGCAGTACTTC,CASSPDRGTVEQYF
TRBD1,NA,TRBV7-7,TRBJ2-5,TGTGCGACAGGGGAACCGGAGACCCAGTACTTC,CATGEPETQYF
NA,NA,TRBV28,TRBJ2-7,TGTGCCAGCAGCCCTCCCCACGTTGCAGGCTCCTACGAGCAGTACTTC,CASSPPHVAGSYEQYF
TRBD1,once,TRBV14,TRBJ1-4,TGTGCCAGCAGAAGGGGGCTTAATGAAAAACTGTTTTTT,CASRRGLNEKLFF
TRBD2,NA,TRBV7-2,TRBJ2-3,TGTGCCAGCAGCCTCTCTACCGGGGGGGCAAAAGATACGCAGTATTTT,CASSLSTGGAKDTQYF
NA,NA,TRBV19,TRBJ2-1,TGTGCCAGTAGTATCCCGGGGTTGGATCAAATTGAGCAGTTCTTC,CASSIPGLDQIEQFF
TRBD1,NA,TRBV18,TRBJ1-5,TGTGCCAGCTCACCTACATCAGGGGGAGGCAATCAGCCCCAGCATTTT,CASSPTSGGGNQPQHF
NA,NA,TRBV7-3,TRBJ1-1,TGTGCCAGCAGCTTAGCCGGGGACACTGAAGCTTTCTTT,CASSLAGDTEAFF
TRBD1,NA,TRBV7-9,TRBJ1-2,TGTGCCAGCTTCGCCCTCGGACCCAGGACAGGGAACTATGGCTACACCTTC,CASFALGPRTGNYGYTF
TRBD1,NA,TRBV27,TRBJ2-7,TGTGCCAGCAGTTTTTTGGGGACAGGGGGTAAAACTACTCCGTACGAGCAGTACTTC,CASSFLGTGGKTTPYEQYF
NA,NA,TRBV10-3,TRBJ2-2,TGTGCCATCAGTGACGGAGCGAACACCGGGGAGCTGTTTTTT,CAISDGANTGELFF
NA,NA,TRBV19,TRBJ1-1,TGTGCCAGTAGTCGCAGTGTTCCGGGAACCGTGAACACTGAAGCTTTCTTT,CASSRSVPGTVNTEAFF
TRBD1,NA,TRBV2,TRBJ1-1,TGTGCCAGCAGTCAGACAGGGGTTAATGCGGACACTGAAGCTTTCTTT,CASSQTGVNADTEAFF
TRBD1,once,TRBV7-9,TRBJ2-2,TGTGCCAGCAGCCCTAGTCCCGGGACAGGTCGTTCAACCGGGGAGCTGTTTTTT,CASSPSPGTGRSTGELFF
NA,NA,TRBV5-1,TRBJ2-2,TGCGCCAGCAGCTTGTCGGCAGGGGTCGCCGGGGAGCTGTTTTTT,CASSLSAGVAGELFF
TRBD2,NA,TRBV5-1,TRBJ2-7,TGCGCCAGCAGCCCGGGGAGGGGCTACGAGCAGTACTTC,CASSPGRGYEQYF
NA,NA,TRBV6-1,TRBJ1-1,TGTGCCAGCAGTGAAGTCCCGACAGGCACCATATTAAGCACTGAAGCTTTCTTT,CASSEVPTGTILSTEAFF
TRBD2,NA,TRBV7-9,TRBJ2-3,TGTGCCAGCAGCGGACTAGCGGGGGGGTCCGTCACAGATACGCAGTATTTT,CASSGLAGGSVTDTQYF
NA,NA,TRBV2,TRBJ1-6,TGTGCCAGCAGTACGAGCTCCTATAATTCACCCCTCCACTTT,CASSTSSYNSPLHF
NA,NA,TRBV4-1,TRBJ1-1,TGCGCCAGCAGGGAGGGAGTCGAGAACACTGAAGCTTTCTTT,CASREGVENTEAFF
NA,many,TRBV6-1,TRBJ1-2,TGTGCCAGCTCGTTGGTTAGGGGGTGGTGGAGCTACACCTTC,CASSLVRGWWSYTF
NA,NA,TRBV2,TRBJ2-3,TGTGCCAGCAGTGGACAGGGGTTCGGCGGGGGTACGCAGTATTTT,CASSGQGFGGGTQYF
NA,NA,TRBV6-5,TRBJ2-5,TGTGCCAGCAGCCGACAGGTTCAGGGGCAAGAGACCCAGTACTTC,CASSRQVQGQETQYF
TRBD1,NA,TRBV5-4,TRBJ2-1,TGTGCCAGCAGCTTTGGGGGACAGAGCTCCTACAATGAGCAGTTCTTC,CASSFGGQSSYNEQFF